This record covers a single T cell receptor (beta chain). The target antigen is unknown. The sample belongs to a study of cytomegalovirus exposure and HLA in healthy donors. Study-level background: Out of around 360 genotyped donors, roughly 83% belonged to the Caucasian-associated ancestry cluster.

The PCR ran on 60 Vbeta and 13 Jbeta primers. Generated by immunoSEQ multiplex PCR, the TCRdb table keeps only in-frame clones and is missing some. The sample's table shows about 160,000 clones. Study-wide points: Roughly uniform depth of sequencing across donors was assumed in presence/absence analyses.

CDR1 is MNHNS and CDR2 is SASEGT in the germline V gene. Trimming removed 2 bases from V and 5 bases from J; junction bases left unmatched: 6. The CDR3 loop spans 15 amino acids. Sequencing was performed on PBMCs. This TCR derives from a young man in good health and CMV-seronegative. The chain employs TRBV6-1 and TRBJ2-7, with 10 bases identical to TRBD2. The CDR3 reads CASSESASGSHEQYF. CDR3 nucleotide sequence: TGTGCCAGCAGTGAATCGGCTAGCGGGAGCCACGAGCAGTACTTC.